Sequencing of this T cell receptor (beta chain) was carried out in a study of metastatic and nonmetastatic thyroid tumors. Study-wide background: Repertoires of blood and of tissue (tumor or nodule) from malignant and benign thyroid patients were compared.

This clone appeared many times. Its antigen remains unknown. Before thyroid surgery, none of the patients had received any treatment. The length of the CDR3 is 13 residues. Germline loops: CDR1 SGHTA, CDR2 FQGNSA. V was cut by 6 bases and J by 2 bases, with 10 bases left in between. TCRdb reanalyzed the PCR reads via MiXCR. The data hold 2,000 or so clones, with approximately 9.9% observed a single time. Notes on the study in general: As reported, TCR beta diversity in blood and tumor was significantly higher in malignant thyroid tumors than in benign nodules.

This chain connects TRBV7-2 to TRBJ1-1; D ambiguous. Sequencing was done on a sample of tumor tissue. This clonotype originated in a female donor with papillary thyroid cancer or a benign thyroid nodule (not recorded which). Some clones in this sample may be carry-over from other donors' samples. CDR3 residues: CASSWTSNTEAFF. DNA for the CDR3: TGTGCCAGCAGTTGGACGTCTAACACTGAAGCTTTCTTT.